This entry lists 10 T cell receptor beta chains sequenced from one sample in a study of cytomegalovirus exposure and HLA in healthy donors. Sequencing used immunoSEQ multiplex PCR; TCRdb keeps in-frame clones, though not all of them. Of 150,000 to 180,000 clones in the sample, about 86% are singletons; the top ten hold around 2.1%. Sequenced input: PBMCs. The receptors come from a human donor in good health.

The chain couples TRBV18 to TRBJ1-6; D is perhaps TRBD1 (6 bases). The CDR3 length is 15 residues. V dropped 2 bases and J dropped 6 bases, with 11 bases sitting between them. The germline V gene has CDR1 KGHSH and CDR2 LQKENI. The CDR3 protein is CASSPRQVINSPLHF. The CDR3 DNA sequence: TGTGCCAGCTCACCAAGACAGGTGATTAATTCACCCCTCCACTTT.

This clone was observed a single time. The genes are TRBV6-1 and TRBJ2-5; tentative D call: TRBD1 (6 bases). The V end lost 6 bases, the J end lost 4 bases, and 18 bases lay between the germline ends. CDR1 and CDR2 (germline): MNHNS, SASEGT. CDR3 length equals 15 residues. The DNA for the CDR3 is TGTGCCAGCAGGGATTTGACAGGTGGAGCAGAGACCCAGTACTTC. Translating it yields CASRDLTGGAETQYF.

This clone was seen a single time. The rearrangement joins TRBV5-1 to TRBJ2-1; 8 bases are shared with TRBD1. CDR3 length: 13 amino acids. Trimming removed 4 bases from V and 5 bases from J; junction bases left unmatched: 2. Germline V lookup: CDR1 SGHRS, CDR2 YFSETQ. As DNA, the CDR3 is TGCGCCAGCAGCCCGGGACAGGACAATGAGCAGTTCTTC. This sequence encodes CASSPGQDNEQFF.

The V gene is TRBV5-1, the J gene TRBJ2-3; D call uncertain. The CDR3 is 12 amino acids. V was pared by 4 bases and J by 4 bases, with 7 bases between. From germline, CDR1 is SGHRS and CDR2 YFSETQ. Here the CDR3 reads CASSKGADTQYF. CDR3 nucleotides: TGCGCCAGCAGCAAAGGAGCAGATACGCAGTATTTT.

This chain uses TRBV4-3 with TRBJ1-2; TRBD1 might be the D (6 bases). The CDR3 length is 15 residues. CDR1 and CDR2 (germline): LGHNA, YSLEER. V lost 0 bases and J 8 bases, leaving 16 bases between the germline ends. The CDR3 protein is CASSQDYRVGDGYTF. The CDR3 region has the DNA TGCGCCAGCAGCCAAGATTACAGGGTAGGCGACGGCTACACCTTC.

The rearrangement uses TRBV4-1 and TRBJ1-1; no clear D. This CDR3 comprises 15 residues. V lost 1 base to trimming and J lost 1 base, with 10 bases between them. Germline V gene lookup returns CDR1 MGHRA and CDR2 YSYEKL. The CDR3: CASSQGLSGNTEAFF. CDR3 DNA sequence: TGCGCCAGCAGCCAAGGCCTTTCGGGGAACACTGAAGCTTTCTTT.

This chain links TRBV5-1 with TRBJ2-1; TRBD1 agrees at 7 bases. Germline loops: CDR1 SGHRS, CDR2 YFSETQ. The V and J ends lost 0 bases and 5 bases, in that order; junction bases with no gene match: 5. The CDR3 is made up of 15 amino acids. The CDR3: CASSLVGQTNNEQFF. For the CDR3, the DNA is TGCGCCAGCAGCTTGGTGGGACAGACAAACAATGAGCAGTTCTTC.

The sample holds one count of this clone. The chain has TRBV27 and TRBJ2-5; 7 bases match TRBD2. There are 15 residues in the CDR3. Germline assignment: CDR1 MNHEY and CDR2 SMNVEV (reference sequence). Trimming removed 4 bases from V and 5 bases from J; junction bases left unmatched: 10. CDR3 amino acids: CASSSGLAVGETQYF. Written as DNA, the CDR3 is TGTGCCAGCAGTTCCGGGCTAGCGGTTGGGGAGACCCAGTACTTC.

The rearrangement uses TRBV29-1 and TRBJ1-5, with TRBD1 matching over 7 bases. Germline trimming cut 4 bases from V and 7 bases from J; bases unmatched to any gene: 7. Germline V gene lookup returns CDR1 SQVTM and CDR2 ANQGSEA. The CDR3 sequence is 13 residues long. CDR3 sequence: CSVGVTGDQPQHF. As DNA, the CDR3 is TGCAGCGTTGGAGTAACAGGGGACCAGCCCCAGCATTTT.

A few counts support this clone. The chain employs TRBV18 and TRBJ2-7; TRBD1 is a possible D gene (6 bases). The CDR3 extends over 15 amino acids. Between the trimmed V and J ends, which lost 3 bases and 3 bases, there was a span of 15 bases. Germline lookup yields CDR1 KGHSH and CDR2 LQKENI. Written as DNA, the CDR3 is TGTGCCAGCTCACCCTACCGGGACAAATTCTACGAGCAGTACTTC. This codes for CASSPYRDKFYEQYF.